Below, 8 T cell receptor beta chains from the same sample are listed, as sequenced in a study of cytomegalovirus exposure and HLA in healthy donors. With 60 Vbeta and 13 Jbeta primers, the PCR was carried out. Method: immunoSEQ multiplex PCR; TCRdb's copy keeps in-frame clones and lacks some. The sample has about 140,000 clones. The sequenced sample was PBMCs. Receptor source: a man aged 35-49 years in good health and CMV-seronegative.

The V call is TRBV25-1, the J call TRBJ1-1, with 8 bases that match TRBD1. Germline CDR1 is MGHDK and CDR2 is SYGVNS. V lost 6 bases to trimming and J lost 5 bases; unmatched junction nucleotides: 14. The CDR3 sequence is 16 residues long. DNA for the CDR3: TGTGCCAGCAGCGAAATTTGGACAGGGCCGGGAACTGAAGCTTTCTTT. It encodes CASSEIWTGPGTEAFF. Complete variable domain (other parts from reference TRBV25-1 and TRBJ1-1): EADIYQTPRYLVIGTGKKITLECSQTMGHDKMYWYQQDPGMELHLIHYSYGVNSTEKGDLSSESTVSRIRTEHFPLTLESARPSHTSQYLCASSEIWTGPGTEAFFGQGTRLTVV.

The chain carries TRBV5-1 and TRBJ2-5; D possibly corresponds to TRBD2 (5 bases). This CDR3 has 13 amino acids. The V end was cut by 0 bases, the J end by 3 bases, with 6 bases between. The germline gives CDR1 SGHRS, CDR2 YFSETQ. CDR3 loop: CASSLVGEETQYF. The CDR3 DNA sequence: TGCGCCAGCAGCTTGGTCGGGGAAGAGACCCAGTACTTC.

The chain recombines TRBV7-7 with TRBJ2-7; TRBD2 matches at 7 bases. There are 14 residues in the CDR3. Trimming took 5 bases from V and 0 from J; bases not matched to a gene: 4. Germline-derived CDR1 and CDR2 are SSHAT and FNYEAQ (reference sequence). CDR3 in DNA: TGTGCCAGCAGCGAGGGACTAAACTCCTACGAGCAGTACTTC. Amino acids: CASSEGLNSYEQYF.

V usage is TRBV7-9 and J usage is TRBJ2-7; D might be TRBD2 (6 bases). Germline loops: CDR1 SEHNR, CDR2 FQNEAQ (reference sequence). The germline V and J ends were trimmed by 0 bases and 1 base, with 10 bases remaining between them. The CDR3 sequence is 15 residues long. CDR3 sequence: CASSLALAGSYEQYF. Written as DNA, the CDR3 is TGTGCCAGCAGCTTAGCGCTGGCGGGGTCCTACGAGCAGTACTTC.

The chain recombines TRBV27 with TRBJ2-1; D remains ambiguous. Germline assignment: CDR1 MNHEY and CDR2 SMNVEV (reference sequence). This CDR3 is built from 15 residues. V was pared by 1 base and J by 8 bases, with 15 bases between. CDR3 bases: TGTGCCAGCAGTTTATTGCGTGCTCGGAGCGATGAGCAGTTCTTC. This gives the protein CASSLLRARSDEQFF.

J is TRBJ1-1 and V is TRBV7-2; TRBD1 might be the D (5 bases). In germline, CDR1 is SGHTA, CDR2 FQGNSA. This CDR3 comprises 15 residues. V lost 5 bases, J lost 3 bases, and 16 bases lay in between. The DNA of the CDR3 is TGTGCCAGCAGCCCCCTCTCGACAGCCCACACTGAAGCTTTCTTT. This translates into CASSPLSTAHTEAFF.

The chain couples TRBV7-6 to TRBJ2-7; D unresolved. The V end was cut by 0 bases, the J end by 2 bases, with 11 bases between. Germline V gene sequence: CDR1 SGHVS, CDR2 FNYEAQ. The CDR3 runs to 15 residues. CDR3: CASSLAGGTTYEQYF. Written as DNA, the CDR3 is TGTGCCAGCAGCTTAGCAGGCGGAACGACCTACGAGCAGTACTTC.

CDR3 in DNA: TGTGCCAGCAGCTCAGGACAGTTGCGCCATCAGCCCCAGCATTTT. Amino acids: CASSSGQLRHQPQHF. The rearrangement links TRBV5-6 to TRBJ1-5; a weak D match, TRBD1 (6 bases). From germline, CDR1 is SGHDT and CDR2 YYEEEE. The V end was cut by 3 bases, the J end by 5 bases, with 15 bases between. The CDR3 runs to 15 residues.